This T cell receptor (beta chain) was captured by sequencing in a study of blood T cell repertoires in COVID-19. Overall study context: The samples span acute and convalescent COVID-19 from the United States, Italy and Spain. Nucleic acid was either cDNA or gDNA, and it came from T cells, B-cell-depleted T cells, or PBMCs.

In germline, CDR1 is WNHNN, CDR2 SYGVQD (reference sequence). The CDR3 is 12 residues long. V was trimmed by 11 bases and J by 5 bases, leaving 14 bases between them. In its sample, this clone was seen a few times. This table comes from immunoSEQ multiplex PCR, and its TCRdb copy is limited to in-frame clones, with some not included. The profile shows around 220,000 clones, 70% to 90% of them singletons. The sequence came from a man aged 18 to 30 with active or convalescent COVID-19. V is TRBV10-1 and J is TRBJ2-3; no clear D. The sequenced material came from peripheral blood. This chain's CDR3 is CAWYFVGDTQYF. Here the CDR3 DNA reads TGCGCCTGGTACTTTGTCGGAGATACGCAGTATTTT.